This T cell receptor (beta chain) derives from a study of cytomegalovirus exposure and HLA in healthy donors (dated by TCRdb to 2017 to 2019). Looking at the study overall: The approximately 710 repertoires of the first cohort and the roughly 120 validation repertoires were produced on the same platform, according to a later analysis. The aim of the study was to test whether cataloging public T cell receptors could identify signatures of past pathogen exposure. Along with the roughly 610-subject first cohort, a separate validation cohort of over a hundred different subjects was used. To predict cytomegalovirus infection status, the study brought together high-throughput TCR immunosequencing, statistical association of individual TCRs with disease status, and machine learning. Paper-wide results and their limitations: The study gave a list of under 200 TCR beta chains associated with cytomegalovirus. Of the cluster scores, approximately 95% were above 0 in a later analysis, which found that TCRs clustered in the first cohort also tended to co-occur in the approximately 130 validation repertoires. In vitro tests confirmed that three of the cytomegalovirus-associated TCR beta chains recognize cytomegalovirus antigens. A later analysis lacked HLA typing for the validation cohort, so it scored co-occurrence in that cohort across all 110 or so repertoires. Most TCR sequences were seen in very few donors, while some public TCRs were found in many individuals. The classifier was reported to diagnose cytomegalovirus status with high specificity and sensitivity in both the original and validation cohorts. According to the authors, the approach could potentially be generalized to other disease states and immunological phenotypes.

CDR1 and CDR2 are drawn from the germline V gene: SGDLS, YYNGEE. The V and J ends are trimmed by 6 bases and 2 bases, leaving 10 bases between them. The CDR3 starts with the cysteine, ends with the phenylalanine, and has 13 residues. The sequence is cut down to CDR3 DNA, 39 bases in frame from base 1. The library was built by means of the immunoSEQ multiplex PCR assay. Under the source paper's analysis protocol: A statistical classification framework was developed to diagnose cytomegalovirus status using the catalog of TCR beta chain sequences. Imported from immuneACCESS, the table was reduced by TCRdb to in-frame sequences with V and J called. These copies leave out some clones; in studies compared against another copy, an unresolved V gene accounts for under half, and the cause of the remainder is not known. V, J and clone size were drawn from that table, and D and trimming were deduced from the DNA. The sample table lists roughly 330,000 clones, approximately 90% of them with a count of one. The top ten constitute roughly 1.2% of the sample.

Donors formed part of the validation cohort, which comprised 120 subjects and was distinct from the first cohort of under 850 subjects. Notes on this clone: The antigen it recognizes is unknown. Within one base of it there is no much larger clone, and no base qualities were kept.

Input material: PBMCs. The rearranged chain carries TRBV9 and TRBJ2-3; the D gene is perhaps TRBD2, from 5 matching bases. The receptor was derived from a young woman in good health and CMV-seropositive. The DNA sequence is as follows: TGTGCCAGCACCCGGGATACCACAGATACGCAGTATTTT. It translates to CASTRDTTDTQYF.